The 29 T cell receptor beta chains below all came from one sample that was sequenced in a study of OX40 agonist ivuxolimab in advanced cancers. Using immunoSEQ multiplex PCR, the repertoire was profiled, and TCRdb retains in-frame clones only, with some absent. The sample records about 30,000 clones, roughly 84% being singletons. The source was CD4+ or CD8+ T cells sorted from blood, collected in a trial of the OX40 agonist ivuxolimab. The source is an adult with an advanced solid tumor such as melanoma, head and neck, liver or kidney cancer.

V is TRBV4-3 and J is TRBJ2-3; D gene ambiguous. The CDR3 covers 13 residues. Per germline, CDR1 LGHNA and CDR2 YSLEER. With 1 base removed from V and 12 bases from J, the gap between germline ends came to 14 bases. CDR3 sequence (DNA): TGCGCCAGCAGCCAAGTAATGTCAGATTCCCAGTATTTT. Translation: CASSQVMSDSQYF.

In this sample, this clone turned up once. This chain joins TRBV11-2 and TRBJ2-2, with D perhaps given as TRBD1 or TRBD2 (5 bases each). Germline-derived CDR1 and CDR2 are SGHAT and FQNNGV. With 4 bases removed from V and 6 bases from J, the gap between germline ends came to 15 bases. The CDR3 is 15 residues long. The CDR3 region is CASSSGTVYSGELFF. The CDR3 DNA sequence: TGTGCCAGCAGCTCCGGGACCGTTTACTCCGGGGAGCTGTTTTTT.

V usage is TRBV6-5 and J usage is TRBJ2-7; perhaps TRBD2 as D (6 bases). Deletions cut 3 bases from V and 7 bases from J, with 16 bases between. Per germline, CDR1 MNHEY and CDR2 SVGAGI. CDR3 length: 14 residues. The CDR3 region is CASSYGDSSSEQYF. CDR3 nucleotides: TGTGCCAGCAGTTATGGGGACTCTTCATCAGAGCAGTACTTC.

This clone was seen a handful of times. The V and J genes are TRBV10-3 and TRBJ2-1, with D possibly TRBD1 on 6 matching bases. V was shortened by 3 bases and J by 5 bases, with 17 bases between the two germline ends. This CDR3 has 16 amino acids. CDR1 is ENHRY, CDR2 SYGVKD, per germline. For the CDR3, the DNA is TGTGCCATCAGTGAAAACTTGGCGACAGGAGACAATGAGCAGTTCTTC. Translation: CAISENLATGDNEQFF.

V is TRBV7-8 and J is TRBJ2-7; tentative D call: TRBD2 (5 bases). Germline CDR1 and CDR2: SGHVS and FQNEAQ. The V end lost 2 bases, the J end lost 6 bases, and 11 bases lay between the germline ends. This CDR3 is 13 amino acids long. DNA of the CDR3: TGTGCCAGCAGCTTAAGAGGGTCAGCCGAGCAGTACTTC. It encodes CASSLRGSAEQYF.

The genes are TRBV6-1 and TRBJ2-7; 11 bases fit TRBD1. Germline loops: CDR1 MNHNS, CDR2 SASEGT. V gave up 11 bases and J gave up 3 bases; unmatched junction bases: 6. The CDR3 is 13 amino acids. The CDR3 sequence: CALAGTGGYEQYF. For the CDR3, the DNA is TGTGCCCTCGCCGGGACAGGGGGCTACGAGCAGTACTTC.

CDR3 DNA: TGTGCCACCCTTCAGGGTCATGGGAACACTGAAGCTTTCTTT. This translates into CATLQGHGNTEAFF. The chain couples TRBV6-5 to TRBJ1-1; tentative D call: TRBD1 (5 bases). Germline V CDR1 and CDR2: MNHEY, SVGAGI. There are 14 residues in the CDR3. Trimming removed 10 bases at V and 1 base at J, with 16 bases between.

The V and J genes are TRBV27 and TRBJ2-5, with 8 nucleotides matching TRBD1. With 6 bases clipped from V and 4 bases from J, the junction kept 10 bases outside the gene matches. The germline V gene has CDR1 MNHEY and CDR2 SMNVEV (reference sequence). This CDR3 comprises 15 residues. As DNA, the CDR3 is TGTGCCAGCAGCCTATTAGGGACAGGCGGAGAGACCCAGTACTTC. Translated, it gives CASSLLGTGGETQYF.

This sequence joins TRBV7-2 and TRBJ2-7, with D perhaps TRBD1 or TRBD2 (5 bases each). Germline values: CDR1 SGHTA, CDR2 FQGNSA. The CDR3 loop spans 13 amino acids. Trimming took off 5 bases at V and 0 bases at J, with 8 bases between the two ends. The CDR3 DNA reads as TGTGCCAGCAGCATGGGGGACTCCTACGAGCAGTACTTC. The encoded protein is CASSMGDSYEQYF.

The gene calls are TRBV9 and TRBJ2-7; possibly TRBD1 for D (6 bases). The CDR3 consists of 13 residues. V was shortened by 0 bases and J by 5 bases, with 9 bases between the two germline ends. Germline-derived CDR1 and CDR2 are SGDLS and YYNGEE. The CDR3 loop is CASSVEGGNEQYF. The CDR3 DNA reads as TGTGCCAGCAGCGTAGAAGGGGGAAACGAGCAGTACTTC.

The chain employs TRBV2 and TRBJ2-5, with D perhaps matching TRBD1 (5 bases). Trimming shortened V by 4 bases and J by 5 bases, and 11 bases separated the two germline ends. The germline V gene encodes CDR1 SNHLY and CDR2 FYNNEI. The CDR3 runs 13 residues. The CDR3 loop is CASSAGSGETQYF. DNA of the CDR3: TGTGCCAGCAGTGCCGGGTCAGGGGAGACCCAGTACTTC.

This chain links TRBV7-2 with TRBJ2-1; TRBD2 agrees at 14 bases. V dropped 2 bases and J dropped 9; count of bases not matched to a gene: 6. The CDR3 runs to 16 residues. The germline CDR1 and CDR2 sequences are SGHTA and FQGNSA. This chain's CDR3 is CASSLMGLAGEGEQFF. CDR3 in DNA: TGTGCCAGCAGCTTAATGGGACTAGCGGGGGAGGGTGAGCAGTTCTTC.

This chain links TRBV27 with TRBJ2-1; possibly TRBD2 for D (6 bases). Germline V gene sequence: CDR1 MNHEY, CDR2 SMNVEV (reference sequence). The V end was cut by 5 bases, the J end by 10 bases, with 18 bases between. The CDR3 covers 14 residues. CDR3 residues: CASSPSSASGEQFF. The CDR3 coding sequence is TGTGCCAGCAGTCCCTCTAGCGCCTCCGGAGAGCAGTTCTTC.

This rearrangement joins TRBV9 to TRBJ1-5; tentative D call: TRBD1 (5 bases). Germline CDR1 SGDLS, CDR2 YYNGEE. The CDR3 is made up of 14 amino acids. The V end lost 0 bases, the J end lost 5 bases, and 9 bases lay between the germline ends. CDR3 residues: CASSVEGGDQPQHF. The CDR3 DNA reads TGTGCCAGCAGCGTAGAAGGAGGGGATCAGCCCCAGCATTTT.

In DNA form, the CDR3 reads TGTGCCAGCAGCTCCGGGACGGGGGGCAGTCAGCCCCAGCATTTT. Protein product: CASSSGTGGSQPQHF. The V gene is TRBV7-9, the J gene TRBJ1-5; maybe TRBD1 (6 bases). Germline CDR1 SEHNR, CDR2 FQNEAQ (reference sequence). There are 15 residues in the CDR3. Trimming left V 4 bases short and J 6 bases short, with 16 bases between.

DNA of the CDR3: TGTGCCAGTAGTATCTCGGGGGAGGTTTACGAGCAGTACTTC. Translated: CASSISGEVYEQYF. The rearrangement joins TRBV19 to TRBJ2-7; maybe TRBD2 (6 bases). Trimming removed 3 bases at V and 4 bases at J, with 13 bases between. The CDR3 covers 14 residues. Germline-derived CDR1 and CDR2 are LNHDA and SQIVND (reference sequence).

In its sample, this clone was seen many times. The J gene is TRBJ2-7, the V gene TRBV27, with D perhaps TRBD2 (6 bases). The CDR3 loop spans 13 amino acids. Germline CDR1 and CDR2: MNHEY and SMNVEV (reference sequence). Between the trimmed V and J ends, which lost 3 bases and 7 bases, there was a span of 13 bases. The CDR3 spells CASSLSFGGEQYF. CDR3 DNA sequence: TGTGCCAGCAGTTTGTCATTCGGGGGAGAGCAGTACTTC.

This clone came up once. The CDR3 DNA sequence: TGTGCCACCAGCAGGGACAGGGGGGGTTCACCCCTCCACTTT. Translation: CATSRDRGGSPLHF. The chain carries TRBV15 and TRBJ1-6, with 10 bases lining up with TRBD1. The V and J ends lost 3 bases and 9 bases, in that order; junction bases with no gene match: 2. The CDR3 sequence is 14 residues long. Germline CDR1 and CDR2: LNHNV and YYDKDF (reference sequence).

J is TRBJ2-7 and V is TRBV9; D uncertain. The CDR3 spans 14 residues. Germline-derived CDR1 and CDR2 are SGDLS and YYNGEE. The ends were cut back, 0 bases at V and 1 base at J, with 8 bases in the middle. Here the CDR3 DNA reads TGTGCCAGCAGCGTAGCGGACGGATCCTACGAGCAGTACTTC. Amino acids: CASSVADGSYEQYF.

V usage is TRBV7-3 and J usage is TRBJ2-7, with TRBD2 matching 8 bases. V shed 5 bases, J shed 4 bases, and the junction held 4 bases outside the gene matches. Germline V gene data show CDR1 as SGHTA and CDR2 as FQGTGA. The CDR3 consists of 13 residues. CDR3 sequence reads: CASSHGGEYEQYF. CDR3 nucleotides: TGTGCCAGCAGCCACGGGGGGGAGTACGAGCAGTACTTC. Variable domain in full (rest from reference TRBV7-3 and TRBJ2-7): GAGVSQTPSNKVTEKGKYVELRCDPISGHTALYWYRQSLGQGPEFLIYFQGTGAADDSGLPNDRFFAVRPEGSVSTLKIQRTERGDSAVYLCASSHGGEYEQYFGPGTRLTVT.

Only one count was recorded for this clone. The rearrangement links TRBV5-5 to TRBJ1-5; D unclear. Germline V gene data show CDR1 as SGHKS and CDR2 as YYEKEE (reference sequence). Trimming cost V 2 bases and J 6 bases, with 18 bases left between them. CDR3 length: 16 residues. The DNA of the CDR3 is TGTGCCAGCAGCTTTGGAGGTTGGGAGTCTGGTCAGCCCCAGCATTTT. Translated: CASSFGGWESGQPQHF.

For the CDR3, the DNA is TGTGCCAGCAGCACGGGACCTCCCTACGAGCAGTACTTC. Translation: CASSTGPPYEQYF. The chain uses TRBV7-9 and TRBJ2-7; D is perhaps TRBD1 or TRBD2 (5 bases each). Germline V gives CDR1 SEHNR, CDR2 FQNEAQ (reference sequence). V was clipped by 5 bases and J by 2 bases, with 10 bases between them. This CDR3 is built from 13 residues. Full variable domain (missing parts from reference TRBV7-9 and TRBJ2-7): DTGVSQNPRHKITKRGQNVTFRCDPISEHNRLYWYRQTLGQGPEFLTYFQNEAQLEKSRLLSDRFSAERPKGSFSTLEIQRTEQGDSAMYLCASSTGPPYEQYFGPGTRLTVT.

The chain uses TRBV5-4 and TRBJ2-1; 14 bases map to TRBD2. This CDR3 is built from 15 residues. CDR1 and CDR2 (germline): SGHNT, YYREEE (reference sequence). After removal of 4 bases from V and 6 bases from J, the junction contained 3 bases not matched to a gene. The CDR3 nucleotides are TGTGCCAGCAGCCTGGGACTAGCGGGAGTCAATGAGCAGTTCTTC. It yields the protein CASSLGLAGVNEQFF. The full variable domain, in which reference TRBV5-4 and TRBJ2-1 provide the parts outside the CDR3, is ETGVTQSPTHLIKTRGQQVTLRCSSQSGHNTVSWYQQALGQGPQFIFQYYREEENGRGNFPPRFSGLQFPNYSSELNVNALELDDSALYLCASSLGLAGVNEQFFGPGTRLTVL.

The J gene is TRBJ2-1, the V gene TRBV6-5; no definite D call. CDR1 is MNHEY, CDR2 SVGAGI, per germline. V lost 3 bases to trimming and J lost 7 bases, with 10 bases between them. The CDR3 is 13 residues long. CDR3 sequence (DNA): TGTGCCAGCAGTTATCCCGGACGAAATGAGCAGTTCTTC. Residues: CASSYPGRNEQFF.

This clone has only a few counts. This sequence joins TRBV27 and TRBJ1-5; D gene uncertain. CDR3 size: 15 residues. Trimming left V 4 bases short and J 0 bases short, with 10 bases between. Germline loops: CDR1 MNHEY, CDR2 SMNVEV (reference sequence). This CDR3 is CASSSIHDSNQPQHF. The CDR3 bases are TGTGCCAGCAGTTCCATACACGATAGCAATCAGCCCCAGCATTTT.

The CDR3 is CASRSETSGIPNEQFF. CDR3 DNA sequence: TGTGCCAGCAGGTCAGAGACTAGCGGGATCCCTAATGAGCAGTTCTTC. The gene calls are TRBV7-9 and TRBJ2-1; 11 nucleotides match TRBD2. CDR3 length: 16 amino acids. J gave up 7 bases and V 6 bases, and 11 bases lay outside the gene matches. Germline V lookup: CDR1 SEHNR, CDR2 FQNEAQ (reference sequence).

This rearrangement joins TRBV4-3 to TRBJ2-3; 10 bases align to TRBD2. CDR1 and CDR2 from the germline V gene are LGHNA and YSLEER. The V segment lost 0 bases and the J segment 5 bases; nucleotides outside the gene matches: 5. The CDR3 is made up of 16 amino acids. The CDR3: CASSQETAGGVDTQYF. For the CDR3, the DNA is TGCGCCAGCAGCCAAGAAACAGCGGGGGGGGTAGATACGCAGTATTTT.

The chain joins TRBV10-2 to TRBJ2-1, with D tentatively TRBD2 (5 bases). Trimming removed 0 bases from V and 4 bases from J, with 10 bases in between. Germline CDR1 is WSHSY and CDR2 is SAAADI. The length of the CDR3 is 15 residues. The CDR3 region is CASSESKGGYNEQFF. Written as DNA, the CDR3 is TGCGCCAGCAGTGAGTCTAAGGGCGGGTACAATGAGCAGTTCTTC.

The chain has TRBV7-9 and TRBJ2-7; TRBD2 aligns across 14 bases. The length of the CDR3 is 16 residues. Losses at the gene ends were 5 bases for V and 5 bases for J; bases not matched to a gene: 8. Germline-derived CDR1 and CDR2 are SEHNR and FQNEAQ (reference sequence). The CDR3 sequence is CASSQGTSGRRNEQYF. DNA of the CDR3: TGTGCCAGCAGCCAAGGGACTAGCGGGAGACGCAACGAGCAGTACTTC.